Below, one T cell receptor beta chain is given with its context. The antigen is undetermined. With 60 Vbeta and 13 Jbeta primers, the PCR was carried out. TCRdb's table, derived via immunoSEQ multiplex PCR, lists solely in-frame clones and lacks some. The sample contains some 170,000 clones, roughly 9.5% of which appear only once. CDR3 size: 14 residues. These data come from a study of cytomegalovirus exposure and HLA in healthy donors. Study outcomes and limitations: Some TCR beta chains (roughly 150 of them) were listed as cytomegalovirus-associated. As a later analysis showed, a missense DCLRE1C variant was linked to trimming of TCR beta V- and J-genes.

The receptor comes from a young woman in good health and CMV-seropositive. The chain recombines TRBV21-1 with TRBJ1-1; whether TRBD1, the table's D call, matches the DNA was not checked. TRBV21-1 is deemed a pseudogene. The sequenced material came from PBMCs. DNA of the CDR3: TGTGCCAGCAGCATGGACAGGGAAGACACTGAAGCTTTCTTT. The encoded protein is CASSMDREDTEAFF.